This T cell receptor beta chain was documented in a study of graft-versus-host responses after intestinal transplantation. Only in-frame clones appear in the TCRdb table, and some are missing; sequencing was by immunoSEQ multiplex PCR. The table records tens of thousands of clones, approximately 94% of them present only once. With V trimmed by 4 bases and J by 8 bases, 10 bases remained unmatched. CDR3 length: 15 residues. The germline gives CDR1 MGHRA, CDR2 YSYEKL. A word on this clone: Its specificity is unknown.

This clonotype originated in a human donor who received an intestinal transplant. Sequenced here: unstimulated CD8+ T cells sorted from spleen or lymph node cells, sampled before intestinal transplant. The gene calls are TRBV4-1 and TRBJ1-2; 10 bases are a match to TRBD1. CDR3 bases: TGCGCCAGCAGCCTTAAGCCCGAGACAGGGGGCGGCTACACCTTC. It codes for CASSLKPETGGGYTF.